This T cell receptor beta chain is from a study of PD-1 blockade in classical Hodgkin lymphoma. Every patient experienced relapse after autologous stem cell transplantation, and brentuximab vedotin exposure varied. Assay: immunoSEQ multiplex PCR; the TCRdb copy retains only in-frame clones and omits some. The sample lists roughly 150,000 clones; around four fifths were seen once. Sequencing used peripheral blood mononuclear cells (PBMCs), obtained before the second cycle of nivolumab. The sequence was obtained from a human donor with classical Hodgkin lymphoma.

This CDR3 reads CASSFTGDEKLFF. The CDR3 region has the DNA TGCGCCAGCAGCTTCACAGGGGATGAAAAACTGTTTTTT. The genes are TRBV5-1 and TRBJ1-4, with 7 positions matching TRBD1. V shed 2 bases, J shed 6 bases, and the junction held 1 base outside the gene matches. The CDR3 sequence is 13 residues long. Germline assignment: CDR1 SGHRS and CDR2 YFSETQ.